The 15 T cell receptor beta chains below come from one sample, sequenced in a study of blood T cell repertoires in COVID-19. Assay: immunoSEQ multiplex PCR; the TCRdb copy retains only in-frame clones and omits some. The sample records 180,000 or so clones, over 80% being singletons. Sequencing was performed on PBMCs or T cells enriched from blood (not recorded which). These receptors were obtained from a woman in her sixties or seventies who had recovered from COVID-19.

This chain connects TRBV6-5 to TRBJ2-7; D might be TRBD1 (6 bases). The germline V and J ends were trimmed by 7 bases and 0 bases, with 13 bases remaining between them. Looked up from germline, CDR1 is MNHEY and CDR2 is SVGAGI. The CDR3 covers 14 residues. CDR3 protein: CASTVGDNSYEQYF. CDR3 DNA: TGTGCCAGCACCGTTGGGGACAACTCCTACGAGCAGTACTTC.

The V gene is TRBV27, the J gene TRBJ2-7; TRBD2 agrees at 7 bases. The junction had 7 bases not matched to a gene; V was cut back by 5 bases and J by 0 bases. Germline values: CDR1 MNHEY, CDR2 SMNVEV (reference sequence). The CDR3 is made up of 15 amino acids. CDR3 sequence reads: CASSTSGTSSYEQYF. As DNA, the CDR3 is TGTGCCAGCAGTACCAGCGGGACGAGCTCCTACGAGCAGTACTTC.

The genes are TRBV28 and TRBJ1-5; D is perhaps TRBD1 (6 bases). Germline V gives CDR1 MDHEN, CDR2 SYDVKM. V was cut by 6 bases and J by 1 base, with 13 bases left in between. This CDR3 region has 15 residues. Here the CDR3 DNA reads TGTGCCAGCAGCCGCATCCAGGGGAGCAATCAGCCCCAGCATTTT. Translated: CASSRIQGSNQPQHF.

This chain connects TRBV7-2 to TRBJ2-7, with 10 nucleotides matching TRBD2. CDR1 and CDR2 (germline): SGHTA, FQGNSA. This CDR3 has 14 amino acids. Trimming took 5 bases from V and 7 from J; bases not matched to a gene: 8. CDR3 coding DNA: TGTGCCAGCAGCAAGCGGGGGGGGATTTTTGAGCAGTACTTC. Protein sequence: CASSKRGGIFEQYF.

In this sample, this clone turned up a few times. The chain joins TRBV5-8 to TRBJ2-5; 12 bases fit TRBD2. CDR3 length equals 15 residues. Germline V lookup: CDR1 SGHTS, CDR2 YDEGEE. V shed 4 bases, J shed 4 bases, and the junction held 5 bases outside the gene matches. CDR3 region: CASSPAGLAGETQYF. The CDR3 DNA reads TGTGCCAGCAGCCCCGCGGGACTAGCGGGAGAGACCCAGTACTTC.

The chain is built from TRBV28 and TRBJ1-2; D is possibly TRBD1 (6 bases). The V and J ends lost 7 bases and 4 bases respectively, with 13 bases between them. Germline assignment: CDR1 MDHEN and CDR2 SYDVKM. This CDR3 is 13 amino acids long. In DNA, the CDR3 is TGTGCCAGCATGGGGGGAGGGGGCTATGGCTACACCTTC. Translated, it gives CASMGGGGYGYTF.

The chain links TRBV19 to TRBJ2-5; TRBD1 agrees at 8 bases. The J segment lost 4 bases and the V segment lost 6 bases, leaving 1 base of the junction unmatched. This CDR3 has 12 residues. Germline CDR1 and CDR2: LNHDA and SQIVND (reference sequence). The CDR3 sequence is CASRQGAETQYF. The CDR3 DNA follows: TGTGCCAGTAGGCAGGGGGCAGAGACCCAGTACTTC.

This clone was observed a few times. V usage is TRBV7-9 and J usage is TRBJ2-2, with D unresolved. This CDR3 contains 15 residues. Trimming left V 8 bases short and J 2 bases short, with 15 bases between. CDR1 SEHNR and CDR2 FQNEAQ come from the germline V gene (reference sequence). CDR3 in amino acids: CASGSTGFNTGELFF. In nucleotides, the CDR3 is TGTGCCAGCGGGTCCACCGGGTTTAACACCGGGGAGCTGTTTTTT.

The chain joins TRBV18 to TRBJ1-1, with unresolved D. Germline values: CDR1 KGHSH, CDR2 LQKENI. Between the trimmed V and J ends, which lost 3 bases and 3 bases, there was a span of 17 bases. CDR3 length equals 16 residues. CDR3 loop: CASSPPGVGEDTEAFF. The CDR3 nucleotides are TGTGCCAGCTCACCGCCGGGTGTTGGGGAGGACACTGAAGCTTTCTTT.

The chain uses TRBV18 and TRBJ2-6; the match to TRBD1 covers 9 bases. The CDR3 contains 18 residues. In germline, CDR1 is KGHSH, CDR2 LQKENI. Unmatched junction bases numbered 13, after V lost 3 bases and J lost 7 bases. The CDR3 DNA sequence: TGTGCCAGCTCACCCGTGACAGGGGGGGCAGTTGACGCCAACGTCCTGACTTTC. This codes for CASSPVTGGAVDANVLTF. Filled out from reference TRBV18 and TRBJ2-6, the complete variable domain reads NAGVMQNPRHLVRRRGQEARLRCSPMKGHSHVYWYRQLPEEGLKFMVYLQKENIIDESGMPKERFSAEFPKEGPSILRIQQVVRGDSAAYFCASSPVTGGAVDANVLTFGAGSRLTVL.

The chain is built from TRBV7-9 and TRBJ2-2; TRBD2 is a possible D gene (5 bases). Germline CDR1 reads SEHNR; CDR2 reads FQNEAQ (reference sequence). V was shortened by 5 bases and J by 0 bases, with 16 bases between the two germline ends. The CDR3 is made up of 17 amino acids. Here the CDR3 reads CASSGLVGLTNTGELFF. The CDR3 DNA is TGTGCCAGCAGCGGCCTGGTAGGACTGACGAACACCGGGGAGCTGTTTTTT.

The table lists this clone with a count of one. This rearrangement joins TRBV9 to TRBJ1-2; D not certain. V was clipped by 7 bases and J by 7 bases, with 14 bases between them. In germline, CDR1 is SGDLS, CDR2 YYNGEE. The CDR3 has 12 residues. CDR3 DNA sequence: TGTGCCAGCTCCATGGGCGTGGGTGGCTACACCTTC. Translation gives CASSMGVGGYTF.

The CDR3 DNA is TGTGCCAGCAGCTTGCTTAAGGACAGGATGAACACCGGGGAGCTGTTTTTT. Translation: CASSLLKDRMNTGELFF. The chain combines TRBV5-6 with TRBJ2-2; 7 bases map to TRBD1. The ends lost 1 base at V and 1 base at J; junction bases unmatched: 7. CDR1 is SGHDT, CDR2 YYEEEE, per germline. The CDR3 loop spans 17 amino acids.

The table lists this clone with a count of one. The chain joins TRBV10-3 to TRBJ2-7; D is perhaps TRBD2 (6 bases). Trimming left V 4 bases short and J 2 bases short, with 15 bases between. CDR1 and CDR2 from the germline V gene are ENHRY and SYGVKD. This CDR3 has 15 residues. CDR3 nucleotides: TGTGCCATCAGTGGGACCCCGGGAGCGGCCTACGAGCAGTACTTC. The encoded protein is CAISGTPGAAYEQYF.

DNA for the CDR3: TGTGCCATCAGTGGGGGACATGCTAGCGGCACCACAGATACGCAGTATTTT. Encoded protein: CAISGGHASGTTDTQYF. The rearrangement joins TRBV10-3 to TRBJ2-3; a weak D match, TRBD2 (7 bases). The CDR3 sequence is 17 residues long. Germline CDR1 is ENHRY and CDR2 is SYGVKD. Trimming took off 4 bases at V and 2 bases at J, with 19 bases between the two ends.